This T cell receptor beta chain stems from a study of identical twins. The CDR3 length is 14 residues. V gave up 2 bases and J gave up 4 bases; unmatched junction bases: 2. TCRdb re-called the 5' RACE reads through MiXCR, storing one row per CDR3 protein. The table includes approximately 250,000 distinct CDR3 sequences, 6.5% detected once. Every one of the donors was a healthy Caucasian. These data are also associated with another study on T cells expressing NK-cell markers. Per that paper: Seven of eight sequenced donors tested HCMV-seropositive; one tested seronegative. Among four donors, these clonotypes also ranked first in the CD3+CD56-NKG2C+ fraction.

The TCR sequence derives from a woman under 30 in good health. Sample: CD8+ T cells sorted from blood. The chain recombines TRBV12-3 or TRBV12-4 with TRBJ2-5; 9 bases match TRBD2. CDR3 region: CASSLWRGGETQYF. CDR3 in DNA: TGTGCCAGCAGTTTATGGCGGGGGGGAGAGACCCAGTACTTC.